This T cell receptor beta chain was recovered during a study of CD8 T cells in ankylosing spondylitis (dated by TCRdb to 2017 to 2019). Looking at the study overall: The study set out to find disease-linked TCR variants by profiling T cell receptor beta repertoires in ankylosing spondylitis patients and healthy donors. Peripheral blood samples were taken, and synovial fluid was additionally collected from ankylosing spondylitis patients. The full study cohort comprised 20 to 25 ankylosing spondylitis patients and over 95 healthy donors.

This clonotype was seen many times. Its recognized antigen is unknown. Base-call qualities are not available, and no considerably larger clone is one nucleotide away. Study-wide findings and limitations: Some motif variants were previously reported in synovial fluid and blood of reactive arthritis patients, suggesting common disease-initiation mechanisms. According to the report, matched synovial fluid samples from ankylosing spondylitis patients were significantly enriched for the disease-linked clones. A TCR beta motif made up of several highly homologous amino acid variants appeared to be characteristic of blood from ankylosing spondylitis patients. A CD8+ phenotype was shown by the disease-linked clones, which were found at relatively low frequencies in peripheral blood.

Inclusive of the bounding cysteine and phenylalanine, the CDR3 is 15 residues long. CDR3 DNA only is kept here, 45 bases in frame from base 1. Trimming removed 4 bases from V and 1 base from J; the gene matches leave 5 bases unexplained. CDR1 and CDR2 are drawn from the germline V gene: SGDLS, YYNGEE. Sequencing relied on an Illumina HiSeq 2500. Quantitative 5'-RACE with molecular barcodes was used to prepare TCR beta libraries. In the paper's pipeline: Disease-linked TCR variants were identified with a new computational method built on a probabilistic model of VDJ rearrangement. The public reads were reanalyzed by TCRdb: fastp trimming at Q25, MiXCR alignment, in-frame beta chains only. Each CDR3 protein appears once, grouped with its most common genes and DNA. These V and J calls rely on TCRdb rather than the paper's analysis. This sample comprises roughly 40,000 distinct CDR3 sequences, roughly 2.5% of them detected only once. In total, the top ten clones hold approximately 4.2% of the sample.

The sequenced sample was blood, either unsorted or a sorted T cell fraction (not recorded which). Rearrangement joined TRBV9 to TRBJ1-1, with 9 junctional bases fitting TRBD1. This clonotype was obtained from a male donor with ankylosing spondylitis or in good health (not recorded which). This receptor carries the CDR3 CASSKGTGWNTEAFF. The nucleotides are TGTGCCAGCAGCAAAGGGACAGGGTGGAACACTGAAGCTTTCTTT. The entire variable domain, with the stretches around the CDR3 drawn from the reference TRBV9 and TRBJ1-1 proteins, is DSGVTQTPKHLITATGQRVTLRCSPRSGDLSVYWYQQSLDQGLQFLIQYYNGEERAKGNILERFSAQQFPDLHSELNLSSLELGDSALYFCASSKGTGWNTEAFFGQGTRLTVV.